These 20 T cell receptor beta chains were all obtained from the same sample, sequenced in a study of blood T cell repertoires in acute mononucleosis. Time point given: acute infectious mononucleosis, at clinical presentation within 2 weeks of symptom onset (visit 1). The protocol was immunoSEQ multiplex PCR, while the TCRdb copy is restricted to in-frame clones and leaves out a portion. This sample has under 3,000 clones, with around 63% found just once. Study conclusions and caveats: Public beta motifs plus an AV5-AJ31 alpha motif appeared to drive GLC-BM selection.

The sample in question was EBV GLC epitope tetramer+ CD8+ T cells sorted from PBMCs, obtained during acute infectious mononucleosis. Stated subset: CD8 T cells binding tetramer with EBV BMLF1 280-288 peptide (GLC-BM). The receptors come from a woman younger than 30 with infectious mononucleosis caused by EBV.

V gene TRBV7-6 combines with J gene TRBJ2-7; 10 bases agree with TRBD2. CDR3 size: 16 residues. V gave up 5 bases and J gave up 6 bases; unmatched junction bases: 13. Germline-derived CDR1 and CDR2 are SGHVS and FNYEAQ. CDR3 region: CASSQDGAGGLGEQYF. Here the CDR3 DNA reads TGTGCCAGCAGCCAAGATGGAGCGGGGGGGCTCGGCGAGCAGTACTTC.

Remarks on this clone: Only one base separates this from a far larger clonotype, so it likely reflects a read error. The chain couples TRBV5-6 to TRBJ1-4; a possible D gene is TRBD1 (5 bases). Germline assignment: CDR1 SGHDT and CDR2 YYEEEE. CDR3 length: 17 amino acids. Deletions cut 4 bases from V and 0 bases from J, with 16 bases between. The CDR3 DNA is TGTGCCAGCAGCCCGTGGGACTGGGGGGCAACTAATGAAAAACTGTTTTTT. Its translation: CASSPWDWGATNEKLFF.

Worth noting for this clone: A single base is all that separates this from a far larger clone, so a read error is likely. Other DNA sequences within the sample encode an identical CDR3. This chain connects TRBV29-1 to TRBJ1-2; 10 nucleotides line up with TRBD1. The CDR3 covers 12 residues. Germline CDR1 is SQVTM and CDR2 is ANQGSEA. V was clipped by 6 bases and J by 5 bases; unmatched bases: 3. The CDR3 is CSVDRGFYGYTF. DNA for the CDR3: TGCAGCGTGGACAGGGGGTTTTATGGCTACACCTTC.

In its sample, this clone was seen a few times. The chain links TRBV23-1 to TRBJ2-1; TRBD1 might be the D (5 bases). TRBV23-1 is designated an ORF whose function remains uncertain. The CDR3 has 12 amino acids. V lost 7 bases and J 8 bases, leaving 12 bases between the germline ends. The CDR3 reads CASNEPGHEQFF. For the CDR3, the DNA is TGCGCCAGCAACGAGCCAGGGCATGAGCAGTTCTTC.

This clone was picked up a small number of times. The chain links TRBV21-1 to TRBJ1-3; the D segment call TRBD1 is taken from the table without a DNA check. TRBV21-1 has pseudogene status. CDR3 length: 16 residues. The CDR3 region is CASSTGQLSSGNTIYF. The CDR3 DNA sequence: TGTGCCAGCAGCACGGGACAGCTTAGCTCTGGAAACACCATATATTTT.

This clone was counted many times. Additional DNA sequences in this sample encode the identical CDR3. The genes are TRBV14 and TRBJ2-1; no reliable D call. The CDR3 spans 12 residues. Germline V gene sequence: CDR1 SGHDN, CDR2 FVKESK. Between the trimmed V and J ends, which lost 5 bases and 7 bases, there was a span of 9 bases. The CDR3: CASSVVGNEQFF. In DNA form, the CDR3 reads TGTGCCAGCAGCGTAGTCGGGAATGAGCAGTTCTTC.

In regard to this clone: One end of the junction fails to match germline, which may point to a read error. The CDR3 reads CAISQSPGCTQYF. The CDR3 DNA is TGTGCCATCAGCCAATCGCCGGGGTGTACCCAGTACTTC. This chain links TRBV14 with TRBJ2-5; tentatively, D is TRBD2 (5 bases). Germline-derived CDR1 and CDR2 are SGHDN and FVKESK. This CDR3 contains 13 residues.

This clone was seen a few times. The rearrangement links TRBV14 to TRBJ2-3; D not resolved. CDR3 size: 12 residues. CDR1 is SGHDN, CDR2 FVKESK, per germline. Trimming pared 2 bases from V and 8 bases from J, leaving 8 bases between. CDR3 in DNA: TGTGCCAGCAGCCAATCTCCCGGTACGCAGTATTTT. This translates into CASSQSPGTQYF.

Notes on this clone: One base separates it from a far larger clone, so it is likely a read error. The chain links TRBV29-1 to TRBJ2-5, with D unclear. V shed 5 bases and J shed 11 bases, with 15 bases lying between them. The CDR3 sequence is 11 residues long. Germline-derived CDR1 and CDR2 are SQVTM and ANQGSEA. The CDR3 loop reads CSVWVWNKQYF. Here the CDR3 DNA reads TGCAGCGTTTGGGTCTGGAACAAGCAGTACTTC.

The J gene is TRBJ2-1, the V gene TRBV7-2, with 9 bases lining up with TRBD1. J lost 8 bases, V lost 5 bases, and 4 bases had no gene match. The germline CDR1 and CDR2 sequences are SGHTA and FQGNSA. The CDR3 sequence is 13 residues long. The CDR3 coding sequence is TGTGCCAGCAGCGCGACAGGGGGGGATGAGCAGTTCTTC. It is translated as CASSATGGDEQFF. Using reference TRBV7-2 and TRBJ2-1 for the parts outside the CDR3, the full variable domain is GAGVSQSPSNKVTEKGKDVELRCDPISGHTALYWYRQSLGQGLEFLIYFQGNSAPDKSGLPSDRFSAERTGGSVSTLTIQRTQQEDSAVYLCASSATGGDEQFFGPGTRLTVL.

Comment on this clone: No DNA is shown, since the ends of the CDR3 on it are uncertain; the CDR3 is the one TCRdb lists. The chain carries TRBV11-2 and TRBJ2-7; no check of the table's D call, TRBD2, against the DNA was made. The CDR3 is 16 residues long, ends included. Germline CDR1 and CDR2: SGHAT and FQNNGV. This CDR3 is CASSLAWVAGGSEPYF.

A remark on this clone: A far larger clone is off by one base, so a read error is likely. This chain joins TRBV29-1 and TRBJ1-2, with 9 bases that match TRBD1. This CDR3 is 12 amino acids long. V dropped 6 bases and J dropped 9; count of bases not matched to a gene: 8. Germline lookup yields CDR1 SQVTM and CDR2 ANQGSEA. The CDR3 protein is CSVDRGFYCYTF. Here the CDR3 DNA reads TGCAGCGTGGACAGGGGATTTTATTGCTACACCTTC. The whole variable domain, remainder taken from reference TRBV29-1 and TRBJ1-2, is SAVISQKPSRDICQRGTSLTIQCQVDSQVTMMFWYRQQPGQSLTLIATANQGSEATYESGFVIDKFPISRPNLTFSTLTVSNMSPEDSSIYLCSVDRGFYCYTFGSGTRLTVV.

As for this clone: The junction shows a germline mismatch at one end, possibly a read error. The same CDR3 arises from other DNA sequences in this sample as well. The chain is built from TRBV9 and TRBJ2-5; 12 bases fit TRBD2. Germline-derived CDR1 and CDR2 are SGDLS and YYNGEE. This CDR3 has 17 amino acids. CDR3 in DNA: TGTGCCAGCCGCGTAGGCCAACTAGCGGGGGGCGGGGAGACCCAGTACTTC. Residues: CASRVGQLAGGGETQYF.

This rearrangement joins TRBV11-2 to TRBJ2-2; 7 bases align to TRBD2. Per the germline V gene, CDR1 is SGHAT and CDR2 is FQNNGV. CDR3 size: 15 residues. The V gene end was trimmed by 4 bases and the J gene end by 6 bases; junction bases not matched to a gene: 8. The CDR3 nucleotides read TGTGCCAGCAGCTCTGGGGGGGTGGCCCCCGGGGAGCTGTTTTTT. It yields the protein CASSSGGVAPGELFF.

Remarks on this clone: Mismatch with germline at one junction end may stem from a read error. Other DNA sequences within the sample encode an identical CDR3. This sequence joins TRBV14 and TRBJ2-5, with D hard to call. The CDR3 is 13 amino acids. CDR1 is SGHDN, CDR2 FVKESK, per germline. In nucleotides, the CDR3 is TGTGCCAGCTGCCAATCGCCGGGTGGTACCCAGTACTTC. Residues: CASCQSPGGTQYF.

A remark on this clone: With a much larger clone just one base away, this may be a read error. Other DNA sequences of this sample code for an identical CDR3. The chain combines TRBV7-3 with TRBJ2-1; D is unclear. Germline values: CDR1 SGHTA, CDR2 FQGTGA. Deletions cut 5 bases from V and 10 bases from J, with 12 bases between. This CDR3 comprises 12 residues. The CDR3: CASSVVGNEQFF. The CDR3 DNA follows: TGTGCCAGCAGCGTAGTGGGAAACGAGCAGTTCTTC.

This chain's CDR3 is CASSGARDTQYF. Here the CDR3 DNA reads TGTGCCAGCAGTGGAGCTAGAGATACGCAGTATTTT. V gene TRBV27 combines with J gene TRBJ2-3, with unresolved D. CDR1 and CDR2 from the germline V gene are MNHEY and SMNVEV (reference sequence). V lost 5 bases to trimming and J lost 5 bases, with 8 bases between them. The CDR3 length is 12 residues.

This clone was seen a handful of times. A far bigger clonotype differs at one base, so this is likely a read error. The chain recombines TRBV14 with TRBJ2-5; the match to TRBD2 covers 7 bases. J was trimmed by 8 bases and V by 4 bases; bases with no gene match: 7. The CDR3 is made up of 13 amino acids. In germline, CDR1 is SGHDN, CDR2 FVKESK. The CDR3 DNA is TGTGCCAGCAGCCTATCGCCGGGGGGTACCCAGTACTTC. Amino acids: CASSLSPGGTQYF.

This clone is labeled as medium-sized. CDR3 nucleotide sequence: TGTGCCAGCAGTTTAACCCCACCGGCCTATAATTCACCCCTCCACTTT. This gives the protein CASSLTPPAYNSPLHF. The chain has TRBV28 and TRBJ1-6, with no clear D. V gave up 2 bases and J gave up 2 bases, with 10 bases separating them. CDR3 length: 16 residues. Germline CDR1 MDHEN, CDR2 SYDVKM.

In regard to this clone: A far larger clone is one base from this, pointing to a likely read error. The chain uses TRBV9 and TRBJ2-5; 11 nucleotides line up with TRBD2. Germline CDR1 is SGDLS and CDR2 is YYNGEE. V was clipped by 0 bases and J by 5 bases; unmatched bases: 9. The CDR3 has 17 residues. For the CDR3, the DNA is TGTGCCAGCAGCGTAGGCCACCTAGCGGGGGGAGGGGAGACCCAGTACTTC. The encoded protein is CASSVGHLAGGGETQYF.